This T cell receptor beta chain was sequenced for a study of shared clonotypes between healthy human individuals. Overall study results and limits: Tissues were not sampled, only blood, and their repertoires likely differ. It was the non-shared clonotypes that had lower generation probabilities than clonotypes shared by all four donors.

Turning to this clone: Its antigen is not identified.

CDR3 length: 15 amino acids. The germline gives CDR1 KGHSH, CDR2 LQKENI. V dropped 5 bases and J dropped 0; count of bases not matched to a gene: 6. In the authors' methods: Junction-only immunoSEQ data arrived without quality scores, meaning filtering differed. The repertoire was sequenced with immunoSEQ multiplex PCR; TCRdb's copy has only in-frame clones and lacks some. V and J calls and clone size follow that table, whereas D and trimming were derived from the DNA. This repertoire shows 2 million to 2.5 million clones, under 97% found once; its top ten account for approximately 0.13%. The receptor comes from a young man in good health. Specimen: naive CD4+ T cells sorted from blood. This sample's subset: CD45RA+ positively selected. This chain links TRBV18 with TRBJ1-1; 7 bases fit TRBD1. The CDR3 loop is CASSFGDSLNTEAFF. CDR3 DNA sequence: TGTGCCAGCTCATTTGGGGACAGCTTGAACACTGAAGCTTTCTTT.